This T cell receptor (beta chain) was obtained from a study of preoperative IRX-2 immunotherapy in early breast cancer. CDR3 length: 21 residues. CDR1 is MDHEN, CDR2 SYDVKM, per germline. Trimming stripped 5 bases from V and 0 bases from J, with 29 bases between. Treatment here: preoperative locoregional IRX-2 cytokine immunotherapy. This phase Ib study tested locoregional IRX-2 cytokine immunotherapy given before surgery. Sequencing was performed with immunoSEQ multiplex PCR; in TCRdb, only in-frame clones are kept and a portion is missing. There are tens of thousands of clones in the sample; 90% to 95% occur only once, and nearly 6.5% lies in the top ten.

The chain recombines TRBV28 with TRBJ2-1; D is perhaps TRBD1 or TRBD2 (7 bases each). The sequence was obtained from a human donor with breast cancer. Collection of the sample occurred from a patient treated with IRX-2 immunotherapy. The CDR3 protein is CASSNRQGTGGLLSSYNEQFF. CDR3 DNA: TGTGCCAGCAGTAACCGACAGGGCACGGGGGGACTGTTAAGCTCCTACAATGAGCAGTTCTTC.